The rows below give T cell receptor beta chains drawn from one sample of a study of blood T cell repertoires in COVID-19. Produced via immunoSEQ multiplex PCR; TCRdb's table is partial and in-frame only. The sample lists about 52,000 clones; 86% were seen once. The sequenced sample was peripheral blood. Receptors originate from a woman aged 80 or over with acute or convalescent COVID-19. Each CDR3 is given with its conserved first and last residue. D genes are given only for firm matches. Rows give clone size only sometimes, using once, few, many, or a class for an expanded clone.

cdr3_nt,cdr3_aa,d_call,j_call,clone_size,v_call
TGTGCCAGCAGCCCCTGGACAGGAGAAATAACCTATGGCTACACCTTC,CASSPWTGEITYGYTF,TRBD1,TRBJ1-2,NA,TRBV5-4
TGTGCCACCCTGGGCTTTAAGAACACTGAAGCTTTCTTT,CATLGFKNTEAFF,NA,TRBJ1-1,NA,TRBV10-3
TGTGCCAGCAATCCGTTTGAGCTAGCGAGTGAGACCCAGTACTTC,CASNPFELASETQYF,NA,TRBJ2-5,NA,TRBV2
TGTGCCAGCAGTCGACAGGGGGTTAATGAAAAACTGTTTTTT,CASSRQGVNEKLFF,TRBD1,TRBJ1-4,NA,TRBV2
TGTGCCAGCAGTTTAGGCAGGGCTGAGTTTGGCTACACCTTC,CASSLGRAEFGYTF,NA,TRBJ1-2,once,TRBV28
TGTGCCAGCAGCCCCAGCTCCTACGAGCAGTACTTC,CASSPSSYEQYF,NA,TRBJ2-7,few,TRBV13
TGTGCCAGCAGGGGGACAGATTTCTATGGCTACACCTTC,CASRGTDFYGYTF,TRBD1,TRBJ1-2,few,TRBV3-1/TRBV3-2
TGTGCCAGCAGCCAAAAAACAGGGTCCGGAAACACCATATATTTT,CASSQKTGSGNTIYF,NA,TRBJ1-3,NA,TRBV3-1/TRBV3-2
TGTGCCAGCAGGGTCCGGGACAGGGGTTCCACCGGGGAGCTGTTTTTT,CASRVRDRGSTGELFF,TRBD1,TRBJ2-2,NA,TRBV5-6
TGCAGCGTTAGAGGGACAGATGAAGCTTTCTTT,CSVRGTDEAFF,TRBD1,TRBJ1-1,NA,TRBV29-1
TGTGCCAGTAGTTTCATAGCGGGAGCCGGAGATACGCAGTATTTT,CASSFIAGAGDTQYF,TRBD2,TRBJ2-3,NA,TRBV19
TGTGCCAGCAGCTTGTCCACTTCAATCGTCACAGATACGCAGTATTTT,CASSLSTSIVTDTQYF,NA,TRBJ2-3,NA,TRBV5-4
TGTGCCAGCAGCGTAAGCGGGGGAGACTACAATGAGCAGTTCTTC,CASSVSGGDYNEQFF,TRBD2,TRBJ2-1,NA,TRBV7-8
TGTGCCAGCAGCTCATCACGGACAGGGAGAAACAATGAGCAGTTCTTC,CASSSSRTGRNNEQFF,TRBD1,TRBJ2-1,NA,TRBV7-8
TGTGCCAGCAGCTCCAAGACAGGGGGCGGCTATGGCTACACCTTC,CASSSKTGGGYGYTF,TRBD1,TRBJ1-2,NA,TRBV7-9
TGTGCCAGCAGTGAAGTCGCAGGGACTGGAAACACCATATATTTT,CASSEVAGTGNTIYF,NA,TRBJ1-3,few,TRBV6-1
TGTGCCAGCAGCTTGGTACAGGGGGTTAGCACAGATACGCAGTATTTT,CASSLVQGVSTDTQYF,TRBD1,TRBJ2-3,NA,TRBV5-8
TGTGCCAGCAGCTTAGGGACCGGGACAGGTGGAAATCAGCCCCAGCATTTT,CASSLGTGTGGNQPQHF,TRBD1,TRBJ1-5,once,TRBV7-9
TGTGCCAGCAGCTTGGTGTCGGGAGGGGGCGGGGAGCTGTTTTTT,CASSLVSGGGGELFF,TRBD2,TRBJ2-2,once,TRBV5-4
TGCGCCAGCAGCTTGGGACTTAATCAGCCCCAGCATTTT,CASSLGLNQPQHF,NA,TRBJ1-5,once,TRBV5-1
TGTGCCAGCAGCGCCCGCACAGGGTCGGGTGAAGCTTTCTTT,CASSARTGSGEAFF,NA,TRBJ1-1,NA,TRBV7-9